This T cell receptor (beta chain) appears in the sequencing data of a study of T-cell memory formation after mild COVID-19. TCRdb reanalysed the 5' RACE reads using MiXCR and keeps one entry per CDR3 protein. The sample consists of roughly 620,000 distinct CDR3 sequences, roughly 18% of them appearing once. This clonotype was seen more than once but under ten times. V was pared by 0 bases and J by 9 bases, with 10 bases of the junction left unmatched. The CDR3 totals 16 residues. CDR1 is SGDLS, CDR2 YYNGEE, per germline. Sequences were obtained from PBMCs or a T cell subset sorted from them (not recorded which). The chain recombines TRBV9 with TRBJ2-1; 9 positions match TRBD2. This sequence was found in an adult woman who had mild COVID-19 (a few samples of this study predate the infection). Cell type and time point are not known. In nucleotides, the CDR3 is TGTGCCAGCAGCGTAGTGCGGGGGGGCCGTATCAGTGAGCAGTTCTTC. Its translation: CASSVVRGGRISEQFF. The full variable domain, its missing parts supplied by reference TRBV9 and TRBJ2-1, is DSGVTQTPKHLITATGQRVTLRCSPRSGDLSVYWYQQSLDQGLQFLIQYYNGEERAKGNILERFSAQQFPDLHSELNLSSLELGDSALYFCASSVVRGGRISEQFFGPGTRLTVL.